This TCR beta chain was obtained from a study of pediatric ulcerative colitis. Repertoires were generated with immunoSEQ multiplex PCR, while TCRdb's copy carries only in-frame clones and drops some. The data contain around 64,000 clones, around four fifths of them singletons. Findings of the study overall: Compared with controls, ulcerative colitis showed greater blood-rectum clone sharing. Two rectal clonotypes were found only in ulcerative colitis patients, all of them.

CDR3 length: 16 amino acids. V shed 0 bases, J shed 7 bases, and the junction held 8 bases outside the gene matches. The germline V gene has CDR1 SEHNR and CDR2 FQNEAQ (reference sequence). As concerns this clone: Its target is not known.

Sequencing was done on a sample of blood. The chain combines TRBV7-9 with TRBJ2-1; 8 bases match TRBD1. This receptor was identified in a boy between 10 and 17 years old with moderate ulcerative colitis. CDR3 region: CASSLAVRTGKNEQFF. CDR3 bases: TGTGCCAGCAGCTTAGCGGTTAGGACAGGGAAGAATGAGCAGTTCTTC.